This T cell receptor beta chain was profiled in a study of blood T cell repertoires in COVID-19. Study in general: The United States, Italy and Spain supplied acute and convalescent COVID-19 samples. Sources were T cells, B-cell-depleted T cells, or PBMCs; the material itself was cDNA or gDNA.

Per the original methods: Quantification of nucleated cells was approximated via reference gene primer amplification. The method was immunoSEQ multiplex PCR; TCRdb's version includes in-frame clones alone and lacks a portion of them. V, J and clone size reflect that table, while D and trimming were determined from the DNA. The sample lists approximately 72,000 clones, approximately 88% occurring once. Germline V gene data show CDR1 as LGHDT and CDR2 as YNNKEL (reference sequence). V dropped 0 bases and J dropped 10 bases, with 10 bases sitting between them. The CDR3 is made up of 13 amino acids. This clonotype originated in a man between 50 and 59 years old with active COVID-19. Specimen: peripheral blood. The chain links TRBV3-1 (or the pseudogene TRBV3-2) to TRBJ2-1, with D uncertain. The CDR3 protein is CASSQDWADEQFF. The CDR3 bases are TGTGCCAGCAGCCAAGATTGGGCAGACGAGCAGTTCTTC.